A selection of T cell receptor beta chains follows, all from one sample in a study of T cells in Graves' hyperthyroidism and ophthalmopathy. TCRdb re-analysed the multiplex PCR reads in MiXCR, keeping a single row per CDR3 protein. The data contain approximately 530,000 distinct CDR3 sequences, about 20% of them seen just once; the ten biggest clones take up 47%. The source material was blood. These receptors were obtained from a man aged 35 to 55 with Graves' ophthalmopathy. Both conserved end residues are part of each CDR3. D genes are given only for firm matches. The size of a clone is reported for some rows only, either as once, few or many, or as a class for expanded clones.

size,D,J,V,DNA,CDR3
NA,TRBD1,TRBJ2-5,TRBV5-1,TGCGCCAGCGCGGCCGGGACAGGGTTATGGGAGACCCAGTACTTC,CASAAGTGLWETQYF
NA,NA,TRBJ2-1,TRBV4-3,TGCGCCAGCAGCGCTGACGTAAGCTCCTACAATGAGCAGTTCTTC,CASSADVSSYNEQFF
NA,TRBD1,TRBJ1-1,TRBV4-1,TGCGCCAGCAGCCAAGGCAGGGGGGGGTACCCTGAAGCTTTCTTT,CASSQGRGGYPEAFF
few,NA,TRBJ2-5,TRBV27,TGTGCCAGCAGTTTAGGAGAACTGCAGACCCAGTACTTC,CASSLGELQTQYF
many,TRBD1,TRBJ2-7,TRBV7-9,TGTGCCAGCAGCTTAGGGGGACAGGGGATCGGCGAGCAGTACTTC,CASSLGGQGIGEQYF
many,TRBD1,TRBJ1-4,TRBV2,TGTGCCAGCAGTGAAAGAGGGGGCCGGGGAAAACTGTTTTTT,CASSERGGRGKLFF
NA,NA,TRBJ2-1,TRBV7-3,TGTGCCAGCAGCCCCCAACCGGGACACCGAAATGAGCAGTTCTTC,CASSPQPGHRNEQFF
many,NA,TRBJ2-7,TRBV28,TGTGCCAGCAGTTCTAGATTCTCCTACGAGCAGTACTTC,CASSSRFSYEQYF
NA,NA,TRBJ2-2,TRBV4-1,TGCGCCAGCAGCCAACCCGGGGGTTGGAACACCGGGGAGCTGTTTTTT,CASSQPGGWNTGELFF
NA,TRBD2,TRBJ2-1,TRBV3-1,TGTGCCAGCAGCCACAGCGGGGGGGCCTTAGGTGAGCAGTTCTTC,CASSHSGGALGEQFF
many,TRBD1,TRBJ1-2,TRBV5-6,TGTGCCAGCAGCGCGGGACAGGCGTCTTGGTATGGCTACACCTTC,CASSAGQASWYGYTF
many,NA,TRBJ1-1,TRBV11-2,TGTGCCAGCAGCTTAGTACAGGCTCTCACTGAAGCTTTCTTT,CASSLVQALTEAFF
NA,NA,TRBJ1-6,TRBV11-3,TGTGCCAGCAGCCCCGTGGTAGGTCCGCCTAAGAATTCACCCCTCCACTTT,CASSPVVGPPKNSPLHF
NA,TRBD1,TRBJ1-2,TRBV10-3,TGTGCCATCAGTACCGGGACAGGGGGTGATGGCTACACCTTC,CAISTGTGGDGYTF
many,NA,TRBJ1-1,TRBV2,TGTGCCAGCAGTGTGCGAGGTGTTGAAGCTTTCTTT,CASSVRGVEAFF
many,TRBD1,TRBJ2-1,TRBV25-1,TGTGCCAGCAGGGGACAGATAGACAATGAGCAGTTCTTC,CASRGQIDNEQFF
many,NA,TRBJ1-1,TRBV5-1,TGCGCCAGCAGCTCATCCCTCTCCGCAGCTTTCTTT,CASSSSLSAAFF
NA,TRBD2,TRBJ2-7,TRBV11-2,TGTGCCAGCGGATACCCCCCTACCGGGACTAGCGGGGAATACGAGCAGTACTTC,CASGYPPTGTSGEYEQYF